This T cell receptor (beta chain) was documented in a study of CD8 T cells in Susac syndrome. The CDR3 covers 13 residues. CDR1 DFQATT and CDR2 SNEGSKA come from the germline V gene (reference sequence). With 4 bases removed from V and 6 bases from J, the gap between germline ends came to 13 bases. RNA in amounts of roughly 0.45 to 1 ug was reverse transcribed with random hexamers. MiXCR was run by TCRdb on the immunoSEQ multiplex PCR reads, yielding one entry per CDR3 protein. The data show about 200,000 distinct CDR3 sequences, nearly 95% seen once. The receptor was isolated from a human donor with multiple sclerosis. The V gene is TRBV20-1, the J gene TRBJ1-5, with D uncertain. The sequenced sample was CD4+ T cells from PBMCs. The DNA for the CDR3 is TGCAGTGCTAATCCGGAGGTCGGTCAGCCCCAGCATTTT. It encodes CSANPEVGQPQHF.